This T cell receptor (beta chain) appears in the sequencing data of a study of blood T cell repertoires in COVID-19. The wider study: Donors in the United States, Italy and Spain gave samples during acute or convalescent COVID-19. T cells, B-cell-depleted T cells, or PBMCs provided the cDNA or gDNA that served as material.

The germline CDR1 and CDR2 sequences are ENHRY and SYGVKD. V was pared by 4 bases and J by 0 bases, with 10 bases of the junction left unmatched. This CDR3 contains 17 residues. In the authors' workflow: Amplification of reference gene primers provided the estimated nucleated cell counts. Sequenced by immunoSEQ multiplex PCR; TCRdb stores in-frame clones only, minus some. V and J calls and clone size are given by that table; D and trimming were obtained from the DNA. This table has over 150,000 clones, approximately 85% appearing once. Patients in Seattle were enrolled during active infection, then followed longitudinally.

The chain links TRBV10-3 to TRBJ1-2; the match to TRBD1 covers 8 bases. This TCR came from a man aged 60 to 75 with COVID-19, enrolled during active disease. Sequencing used peripheral blood. The CDR3 DNA reads TGTGCCATCAGTGCCGGACAGGGCCTCCCGACTAACTATGGCTACACCTTC. Encoded protein: CAISAGQGLPTNYGYTF.